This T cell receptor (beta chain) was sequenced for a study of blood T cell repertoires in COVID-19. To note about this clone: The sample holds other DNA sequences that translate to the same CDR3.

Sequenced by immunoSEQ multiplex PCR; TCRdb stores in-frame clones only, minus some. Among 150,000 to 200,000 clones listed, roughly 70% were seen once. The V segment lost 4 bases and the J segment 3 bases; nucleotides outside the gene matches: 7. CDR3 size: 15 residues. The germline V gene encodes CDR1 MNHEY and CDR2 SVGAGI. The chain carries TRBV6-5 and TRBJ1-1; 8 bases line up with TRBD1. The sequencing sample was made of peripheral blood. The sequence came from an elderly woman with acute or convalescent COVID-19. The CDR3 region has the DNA TGTGCCAGCAGTTCCCCTCAGGGGGCGGACACTGAAGCTTTCTTT. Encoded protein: CASSSPQGADTEAFF.